This entry lists 30 T cell receptor beta chains sequenced from one sample in a study of T-cell reconstitution after alpha-beta-depleted transplantation in children (dated by TCRdb to between 2015 and 2016). Library preparation used PCR. The sequencing machine was an Illumina HiSeq 2500. Molecular barcoding was employed in the preparation of TCR libraries, with unique molecular identifiers being used to normalize TCRbeta repertoire quantification. The raw public data were reprocessed by TCRdb itself: fastp quality trimming at Q25, MiXCR clonotype calling, in-frame beta chains only. Duplicate CDR3 protein sequences are folded into a single record with the most common DNA and genes. The sample includes about 200,000 distinct CDR3 sequences, with 5% to 7.5% observed a single time. In total, the top ten clones hold roughly 4.5% of the sample. In light of the paper, this sample's treatment or condition label describes: allogeneic hematopoietic cell transplantation with graft depleted of TCRalphabeta T cells and CD19 B cells.

Sequences were derived from PBMCs, sampled before TCRalphabeta/CD19-depleted stem cell transplant. Every receptor here comes from a girl under three years old with combined immunodeficiency, due to receive a stem cell transplant.

This clonotype was observed many times. The chain couples TRBV27 to TRBJ2-7; possible D gene TRBD1, 5 bases. Germline loops: CDR1 MNHEY, CDR2 SMNVEV (reference sequence). Trimming left V 6 bases short and J 2 bases short, with 14 bases between. The CDR3 is 14 amino acids. This CDR3 is CASSPLQGTYEQYF. In DNA, the CDR3 is TGTGCCAGCAGCCCCCTTCAGGGAACCTACGAGCAGTACTTC.

This clonotype was detected many times. V is TRBV29-1 and J is TRBJ2-5; D is tentatively TRBD1 or TRBD2 (5 bases each). The germline gives CDR1 SQVTM, CDR2 ANQGSEA. V dropped 3 bases and J dropped 3 bases, with 5 bases sitting between them. CDR3 length equals 11 residues. Written as DNA, the CDR3 is TGCAGCGTTGAGGGGGAAGAGACCCAGTACTTC. Amino acids: CSVEGEETQYF.

This clonotype has only a few counts. The chain employs TRBV6-1 and TRBJ2-6, with 12 nucleotides matching TRBD2. From germline, CDR1 is MNHNS and CDR2 SASEGT. The CDR3 runs 17 residues. The J segment lost 2 bases and the V segment lost 6 bases, leaving 5 bases of the junction unmatched. CDR3 coding DNA: TGTGCCAGCAGCCTACTAGCGGGGGGCACTGGGGCCAACGTCCTGACTTTC. Translating gives CASSLLAGGTGANVLTF.

This clonotype has at least ten counts. The chain joins TRBV14 to TRBJ2-7; D is perhaps TRBD1 (6 bases). V lost 5 bases and J lost 3, with 8 bases in between. Germline-derived CDR1 and CDR2 are SGHDN and FVKESK. The CDR3 is made up of 12 amino acids. DNA of the CDR3: TGTGCCAGCAGCGCAGGGGTCTACGAGCAGTACTTC. Translation: CASSAGVYEQYF. The full variable domain, rest sourced from reference TRBV14 and TRBJ2-7, is EAGVTQFPSHSVIEKGQTVTLRCDPISGHDNLYWYRRVMGKEIKFLLHFVKESKQDESGMPNNRFLAERTGGTYSTLKVQPAELEDSGVYFCASSAGVYEQYFGPGTRLTVT.

The table lists this clonotype with a few counts. The V gene is TRBV4-3, the J gene TRBJ2-7; D unclear. CDR1 and CDR2 (germline): LGHNA, YSLEER. The CDR3 consists of 14 residues. Deletions cut 2 bases from V and 1 base from J, with 9 bases between. In nucleotides, the CDR3 is TGCGCCAGCAGCCAACACACCCGGTCCTACGAGCAGTACTTC. Translated, it gives CASSQHTRSYEQYF.

This clonotype was counted many times. This sequence joins TRBV20-1 and TRBJ2-7; TRBD2 agrees at 7 bases. J was trimmed by 1 base and V by 3 bases; bases with no gene match: 6. The CDR3 has 14 residues. Germline values: CDR1 DFQATT, CDR2 SNEGSKA (reference sequence). CDR3 region: CSARGGWRSYEQYF. The CDR3 coding sequence is TGCAGTGCTAGGGGGGGGTGGCGGTCCTACGAGCAGTACTTC.

At least ten counts were recorded for this clonotype. The J gene is TRBJ2-1, the V gene TRBV5-1; 7 bases map to TRBD2. The CDR3 has 14 amino acids. Germline V lookup: CDR1 SGHRS, CDR2 YFSETQ. Germline trimming cut 4 bases from V and 5 bases from J; bases unmatched to any gene: 6. CDR3 region: CASSPGLMDNEQFF. The DNA of the CDR3 is TGCGCCAGCAGCCCGGGACTAATGGACAATGAGCAGTTCTTC.

This chain links TRBV20-1 with TRBJ2-7; 8 bases are shared with TRBD2. The CDR3 contains 16 residues. Germline V lookup: CDR1 DFQATT, CDR2 SNEGSKA (reference sequence). The CDR3 loop reads CCARDREGGLGFEQYF. The CDR3 DNA reads TGCTGCGCTAGAGATCGGGAGGGGGGCCTTGGGTTCGAGCAGTACTTC.

The sample holds many counts of this clonotype. The V call is TRBV15, the J call TRBJ2-3, with D uncertain. Deletions cut 3 bases from V and 5 bases from J, with 12 bases between. This CDR3 has 14 amino acids. CDR1 is LNHNV, CDR2 YYDKDF, per germline (reference sequence). For the CDR3, the DNA is TGTGCCACCAGCAGGGCCCCCTCAGGAGATACGCAGTATTTT. It codes for CATSRAPSGDTQYF.

There are a few counts of this clonotype. The chain uses TRBV20-1 and TRBJ2-3; D gene ambiguous. Germline V gene lookup returns CDR1 DFQATT and CDR2 SNEGSKA (reference sequence). The germline V and J ends were trimmed by 3 bases and 6 bases, with 10 bases remaining between them. CDR3 length equals 12 residues. The CDR3, as DNA: TGCAGTGCTAGTGCGGTACTGGATACGCAGTATTTT. Its translation: CSASAVLDTQYF.

This clonotype occurred many times. The V gene is TRBV12-3 or TRBV12-4, the J gene TRBJ2-5; D is perhaps TRBD1 (5 bases). CDR3 length: 15 amino acids. The ends were cut back, 3 bases at V and 3 bases at J, with 14 bases in the middle. The CDR3 sequence is CASSFLGASEETQYF. DNA for the CDR3: TGTGCCAGCAGTTTTTTAGGGGCGTCAGAAGAGACCCAGTACTTC.

The sample holds many counts of this clonotype. The chain uses TRBV12-3 or TRBV12-4 and TRBJ2-3, with TRBD2 matching over 7 bases. Trimming took 3 bases from V and 2 from J; bases not matched to a gene: 8. The CDR3 consists of 16 residues. DNA of the CDR3: TGTGCCAGCAGTTTTCCCCTAGCGGACCCCACAGATACGCAGTATTTT. Its translation is CASSFPLADPTDTQYF.

At least ten counts were recorded for this clonotype. The rearrangement uses TRBV20-1 and TRBJ2-1; 12 bases are shared with TRBD2. The CDR3 covers 17 residues. The V gene end was trimmed by 5 bases and the J gene end by 4 bases; junction bases not matched to a gene: 12. The germline CDR1 and CDR2 sequences are DFQATT and SNEGSKA (reference sequence). CDR3 protein: CSALNPSGGDPYNEQFF. As DNA, the CDR3 is TGCAGTGCTCTGAACCCTAGCGGGGGGGATCCTTACAATGAGCAGTTCTTC.

This clonotype was recorded many times. As DNA, the CDR3 is TGTGCCAGCAGCCCGGGGACCACAACTGCCTACGAGCAGTACTTC. Encoded protein: CASSPGTTTAYEQYF. This chain connects TRBV7-6 to TRBJ2-7, with D perhaps being TRBD1 or TRBD2 (5 bases each). In germline, CDR1 is SGHVS, CDR2 FNYEAQ. CDR3 length: 15 amino acids. Trimming took off 5 bases at V and 2 bases at J, with 16 bases between the two ends. Using reference TRBV7-6 and TRBJ2-7 for the parts outside the CDR3, the full variable domain is GAGVSQSPRYKVTKRGQDVALRCDPISGHVSLYWYRQALGQGPEFLTYFNYEAQQDKSGLPNDRFSAERPEGSISTLTIQRTEQRDSAMYRCASSPGTTTAYEQYFGPGTRLTVT.

This clonotype was counted ten times or more. The chain carries TRBV6-2 or TRBV6-3 and TRBJ2-7; 8 nucleotides match TRBD2. V dropped 6 bases and J dropped 2; count of bases not matched to a gene: 0. Germline CDR1 and CDR2: MNHEY and SVGEGT. The CDR3 contains 12 residues. The CDR3 DNA follows: TGTGCCAGCAGGCGGGGGGCCTACGAGCAGTACTTC. Its translation is CASRRGAYEQYF.

This clonotype was counted at least ten times. CDR3 bases: TGTGCCAGCAGCTTCCGCGGGACTAGCGGGGGGCCTGGGGAGACCCAGTACTTC. Its translation: CASSFRGTSGGPGETQYF. The chain is built from TRBV9 and TRBJ2-5; 15 bases map to TRBD2. This CDR3 is built from 18 residues. CDR1 is SGDLS and CDR2 is YYNGEE in the germline V gene. Trimming removed 4 bases from V and 5 bases from J; junction bases left unmatched: 12.

This clonotype has a count of ten or more. CDR3 sequence (DNA): TGTGCCAGCAGCCAATTGGGGTCACAGGGAGGTACCAACTACGAGCAGTACTTC. This gives the protein CASSQLGSQGGTNYEQYF. V and J are TRBV4-2 and TRBJ2-7; tentatively, D is TRBD1 or TRBD2 (6 bases each). Germline V gene lookup returns CDR1 LGHNA and CDR2 YNFKEQ. The CDR3 has 18 residues. V was clipped by 2 bases and J by 3 bases, with 23 bases between them.

This clonotype was detected ten times or more. The chain combines TRBV20-1 with TRBJ2-5, with TRBD2 matching over 9 bases. V shed 4 bases and J 4 bases; nucleotides not matched to a gene: 7. Germline V gives CDR1 DFQATT, CDR2 SNEGSKA (reference sequence). The CDR3 contains 14 residues. DNA of the CDR3: TGCAGTGCTACCGGGACTAGCACTATAGAGACCCAGTACTTC. Encoded protein: CSATGTSTIETQYF.

In its sample, this clonotype was seen many times. Here the CDR3 reads CASSYGGGLELFF. The DNA of the CDR3 is TGTGCCAGCAGTTACGGTGGGGGGCTAGAACTGTTTTTT. This chain uses TRBV6-6 with TRBJ1-4, with TRBD1 as a possible D gene (6 bases). The CDR3 contains 13 residues. Germline V gene sequence: CDR1 MNHNY, CDR2 SVGAGI (reference sequence). V was cut by 2 bases and J by 12 bases, with 13 bases left in between.

At least ten counts were recorded for this clonotype. The V call is TRBV24-1, the J call TRBJ2-7; the D is unclear. Deletions cut 7 bases from V and 4 bases from J, with 13 bases between. The CDR3 loop spans 13 amino acids. The germline V gene has CDR1 KGHDR and CDR2 SFDVKD. Here the CDR3 DNA reads TGTGCCACCAGCCCCAACAATAGGTACGAGCAGTACTTC. Protein: CATSPNNRYEQYF.

This clonotype was counted ten times or more. CDR3: CASSEGRVGEAFF. In nucleotides, the CDR3 is TGTGCCAGCAGCGAGGGCAGGGTGGGTGAAGCTTTCTTT. The J gene is TRBJ1-1, the V gene TRBV9; perhaps TRBD1 as D (5 bases). The CDR3 contains 13 residues. From germline, CDR1 is SGDLS and CDR2 YYNGEE. Trimming shortened V by 3 bases and J by 7 bases, and 13 bases separated the two germline ends.

The chain employs TRBV20-1 and TRBJ2-7; 10 bases align to TRBD2. The CDR3 has 17 residues. Germline V lookup: CDR1 DFQATT, CDR2 SNEGSKA (reference sequence). The junction had 12 bases not matched to a gene; V was cut back by 0 bases and J by 4 bases. The CDR3 DNA reads TGCAGTGCTAGAGATTTTGGGTCGGAGCGGGAGGGGTACGAGCAGTACTTC. This gives the protein CSARDFGSEREGYEQYF.

This chain uses TRBV25-1 with TRBJ2-3, with 12 nucleotides matching TRBD2. Germline CDR1 reads MGHDK; CDR2 reads SYGVNS. Germline trimming cut 2 bases from V and 5 bases from J; bases unmatched to any gene: 5. The CDR3 has 16 residues. CDR3 in amino acids: CASSEGVTSGGDTQYF. Written as DNA, the CDR3 is TGTGCCAGCAGTGAAGGTGTGACTAGCGGGGGAGATACGCAGTATTTT.

This clonotype was observed many times. V usage is TRBV5-1 and J usage is TRBJ2-7; the D gene could be TRBD1 or TRBD2 (5 bases each). The CDR3 extends over 17 amino acids. Germline CDR1 and CDR2: SGHRS and YFSETQ. V lost 3 bases and J lost 2, with 21 bases in between. The CDR3 reads CASSSVPGTINPYEQYF. The CDR3 bases are TGCGCCAGCAGCTCGGTTCCCGGGACCATTAACCCCTACGAGCAGTACTTC.

This clonotype was seen at least ten times. The chain combines TRBV28 with TRBJ2-1, with 8 bases identical to TRBD2. Germline trimming cut 8 bases from V and 7 bases from J; bases unmatched to any gene: 7. The CDR3 has 13 residues. CDR1 is MDHEN and CDR2 is SYDVKM in the germline V gene. The CDR3 DNA follows: TGTGCCAGCCGGCGGGGGGCATTTAATGAGCAGTTCTTC. Protein product: CASRRGAFNEQFF.

Ten or more counts support this clonotype. This chain connects TRBV10-3 to TRBJ1-5; D may be TRBD1 (5 bases). The germline V and J ends were trimmed by 0 bases and 1 base, with 7 bases remaining between them. Germline V gives CDR1 ENHRY, CDR2 SYGVKD. This CDR3 has 15 residues. Here the CDR3 DNA reads TGTGCCATCAGTGAGTCTGGGGGGAGCAATCAGCCCCAGCATTTT. This sequence encodes CAISESGGSNQPQHF.

This clonotype has at least ten counts. This sequence joins TRBV10-3 and TRBJ2-7; the match to TRBD1 covers 8 bases. The CDR3 extends over 15 amino acids. Losses at the gene ends were 6 bases for V and 5 bases for J; bases not matched to a gene: 12. Germline V lookup: CDR1 ENHRY, CDR2 SYGVKD. In DNA form, the CDR3 reads TGTGCCATCAGGCAAAAGGACAGGGAGGTCCACGAGCAGTACTTC. This encodes CAIRQKDREVHEQYF.

There are many counts of this clonotype. V and J are TRBV2 and TRBJ1-2, with D possibly being TRBD1 (6 bases). Germline-derived CDR1 and CDR2 are SNHLY and FYNNEI. V lost 3 bases to trimming and J lost 6 bases, with 23 bases between them. This CDR3 is built from 17 residues. The CDR3 region is CASSEHDAGEFRHGYTF. The CDR3 bases are TGTGCCAGCAGTGAGCACGATGCAGGGGAGTTTAGACATGGCTACACCTTC.

This clonotype came up many times. J is TRBJ1-5 and V is TRBV4-1; D gene ambiguous. V lost 3 bases and J 4 bases, leaving 7 bases between the germline ends. Germline values: CDR1 MGHRA, CDR2 YSYEKL. The CDR3 is made up of 13 amino acids. The CDR3: CASSQLQNQPQHF. As DNA, the CDR3 is TGCGCCAGCAGCCAGCTACAGAATCAGCCCCAGCATTTT.

This clonotype was detected many times. V and J are TRBV4-3 and TRBJ2-3; 9 nucleotides match TRBD2. This CDR3 is built from 17 residues. The V gene's germline CDR1 is LGHNA and CDR2 YSLEER. J was trimmed by 2 bases and V by 0 bases; bases with no gene match: 6. The CDR3: CASSQDKRGVVTDTQYF. CDR3 DNA sequence: TGCGCCAGCAGCCAAGATAAGCGGGGGGTCGTCACAGATACGCAGTATTTT.